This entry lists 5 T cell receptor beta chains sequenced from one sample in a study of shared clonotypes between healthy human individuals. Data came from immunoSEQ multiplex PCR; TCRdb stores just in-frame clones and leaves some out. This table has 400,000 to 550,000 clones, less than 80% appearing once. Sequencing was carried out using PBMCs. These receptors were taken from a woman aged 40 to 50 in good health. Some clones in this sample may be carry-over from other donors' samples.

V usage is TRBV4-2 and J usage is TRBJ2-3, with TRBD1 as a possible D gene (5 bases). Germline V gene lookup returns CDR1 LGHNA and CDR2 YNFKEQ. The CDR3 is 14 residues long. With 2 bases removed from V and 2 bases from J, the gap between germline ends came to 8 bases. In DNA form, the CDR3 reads TGTGCCAGCAGCCAACGACAGTTCACAGATACGCAGTATTTT. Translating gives CASSQRQFTDTQYF.

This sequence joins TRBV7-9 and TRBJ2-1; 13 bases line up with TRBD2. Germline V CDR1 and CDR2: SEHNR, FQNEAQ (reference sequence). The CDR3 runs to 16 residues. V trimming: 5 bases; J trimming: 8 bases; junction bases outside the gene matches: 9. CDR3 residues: CASSVSTGLAGYEQFF. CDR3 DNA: TGTGCCAGCAGCGTCAGTACGGGACTAGCGGGGTATGAGCAGTTCTTC.

The CDR3 spells CASSFAGGGDEAFF. CDR3 coding DNA: TGTGCCAGCAGTTTCGCAGGGGGCGGTGATGAAGCTTTCTTT. The chain uses TRBV27 and TRBJ1-1; 8 bases match TRBD1. The germline CDR1 and CDR2 sequences are MNHEY and SMNVEV (reference sequence). This CDR3 contains 14 residues. Trimming at V came to 3 bases and at J to 7 bases, leaving 7 bases not matched to a gene.

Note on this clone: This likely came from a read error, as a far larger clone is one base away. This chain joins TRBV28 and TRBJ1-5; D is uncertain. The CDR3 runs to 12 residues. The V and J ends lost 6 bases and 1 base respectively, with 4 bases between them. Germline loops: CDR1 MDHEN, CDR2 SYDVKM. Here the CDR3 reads CASRRSNQPQHF. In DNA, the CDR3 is TGTGCCAGCAGGCGGAGCAATCAGCCCCAGCATTTT.

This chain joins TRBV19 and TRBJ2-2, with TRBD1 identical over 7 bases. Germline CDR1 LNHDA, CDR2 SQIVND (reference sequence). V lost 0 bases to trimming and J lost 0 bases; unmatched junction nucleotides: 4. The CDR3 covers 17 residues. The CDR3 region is CASSIDVGQANTGELFF. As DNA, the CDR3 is TGTGCCAGTAGTATAGATGTCGGACAGGCGAACACCGGGGAGCTGTTTTTT.